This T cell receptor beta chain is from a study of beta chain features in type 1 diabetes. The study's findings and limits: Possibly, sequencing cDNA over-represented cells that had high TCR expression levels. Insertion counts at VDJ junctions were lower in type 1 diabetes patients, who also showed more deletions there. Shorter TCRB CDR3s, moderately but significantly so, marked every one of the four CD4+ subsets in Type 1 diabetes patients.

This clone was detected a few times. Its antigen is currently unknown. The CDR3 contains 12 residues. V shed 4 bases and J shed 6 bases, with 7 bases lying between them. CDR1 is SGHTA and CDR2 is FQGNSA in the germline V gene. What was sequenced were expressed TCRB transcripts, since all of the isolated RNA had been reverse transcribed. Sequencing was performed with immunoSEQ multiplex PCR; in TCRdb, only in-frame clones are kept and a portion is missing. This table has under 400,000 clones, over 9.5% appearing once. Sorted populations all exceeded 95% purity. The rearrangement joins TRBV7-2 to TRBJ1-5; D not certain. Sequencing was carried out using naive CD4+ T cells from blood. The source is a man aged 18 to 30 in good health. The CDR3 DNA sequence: TGTGCCAGCAGCTCGGTAGCTCAGCCCCAGCATTTT. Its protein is CASSSVAQPQHF.